A single sample is the source of the 17 T cell receptor beta chains below, sequenced in a study of CD8 T cells in Susac syndrome (dated by TCRdb to about 2019). Receptor libraries were prepared by the immunoSEQ multiplex PCR assay. RNA was extracted with the RNeasy kit and about 0.5 to 1 ug was reverse transcribed using random hexamers. The raw public reads went through TCRdb reprocessing: fastp at Q25, MiXCR clone calling, in-frame beta chains kept. Rows matching on CDR3 protein sequence are summarized as one entry with the most common DNA and genes. Within this sample are about 170,000 distinct CDR3 sequences, with approximately 95% of them counted one time only. Around 0.12% of the sample comes from the top ten. Sequencing was done on a sample of CD4+ T cells from PBMCs. These receptors were taken from a human donor with Susac syndrome.

The genes are TRBV30 and TRBJ1-5; 9 positions match TRBD1. This CDR3 spans 14 amino acids. Germline CDR1 and CDR2: GTSNPN and SVGIG (reference sequence). V lost 1 base, J lost 6 bases, and 4 bases stayed unmatched. CDR3 loop: CAWSGDRAGQPQHF. CDR3 bases: TGTGCCTGGAGTGGGGACAGGGCAGGTCAGCCCCAGCATTTT.

V gene TRBV27 combines with J gene TRBJ2-7; unclear D gene. V dropped 6 bases and J dropped 0 bases, with 21 bases sitting between them. The CDR3 extends over 17 amino acids. In germline, CDR1 is MNHEY, CDR2 SMNVEV (reference sequence). CDR3 nucleotide sequence: TGTGCCAGCAGCTTGCGGTCTCCGACATCATACTCCTACGAGCAGTACTTC. It translates to CASSLRSPTSYSYEQYF.

V usage is TRBV15 and J usage is TRBJ1-6; no definite D call. Trimming cost V 1 base and J 4 bases, with 11 bases left between them. Germline CDR1 LNHNV, CDR2 YYDKDF (reference sequence). There are 16 residues in the CDR3. For the CDR3, the DNA is TGTGCCACCAGCAGAGCGTCCGGGCGGTATAATTCACCCCTCCACTTT. Protein product: CATSRASGRYNSPLHF.

The chain carries TRBV5-1 and TRBJ2-3; 7 nucleotides align to TRBD1. The CDR3 has 16 residues. Germline trimming cut 0 bases from V and 4 bases from J; bases unmatched to any gene: 8. Germline V gene sequence: CDR1 SGHRS, CDR2 YFSETQ. CDR3 protein: CASSLARQGFADTQYF. The CDR3 DNA reads TGCGCCAGCAGCTTGGCGAGACAGGGATTTGCAGATACGCAGTATTTT.

The chain links TRBV29-1 to TRBJ1-2; 7 bases are a match to TRBD1. With 1 base clipped from V and 0 bases from J, the junction kept 2 bases outside the gene matches. Germline loops: CDR1 SQVTM, CDR2 ANQGSEA. This CDR3 has 14 residues. The CDR3 sequence: CSVEVGQPNYGYTF. The DNA for the CDR3 is TGCAGCGTTGAAGTGGGACAGCCTAACTATGGCTACACCTTC.

The V call is TRBV7-9, the J call TRBJ2-5; D ambiguous. Germline V gene sequence: CDR1 SEHNR, CDR2 FQNEAQ (reference sequence). Trimming cost V 7 bases and J 5 bases, with 8 bases left between them. This CDR3 is 11 amino acids long. CDR3: CASTSLETQYF. CDR3 coding DNA: TGTGCCAGCACCAGCTTGGAGACCCAGTACTTC. Based on the CDR3 plus reference TRBV7-9 and TRBJ2-5, the full variable domain is DTGVSQNPRHKITKRGQNVTFRCDPISEHNRLYWYRQTLGQGPEFLTYFQNEAQLEKSRLLSDRFSAERPKGSFSTLEIQRTEQGDSAMYLCASTSLETQYFGPGTRLLVL.

In DNA, the CDR3 is TGTGCCAGCAGCTATTCAAGGAACAGGGGTTTCGGTGAGCAGTTCTTC. This encodes CASSYSRNRGFGEQFF. V is TRBV4-2 and J is TRBJ2-1; 7 bases agree with TRBD1. This CDR3 comprises 16 residues. With 5 bases clipped from V and 9 bases from J, the junction kept 16 bases outside the gene matches. Germline CDR1 LGHNA, CDR2 YNFKEQ.

The rearrangement joins TRBV29-1 to TRBJ1-1, with D possibly being TRBD1 (5 bases). CDR3 size: 13 residues. The germline V gene has CDR1 SQVTM and CDR2 ANQGSEA. V lost 4 bases and J 5 bases, leaving 14 bases between the germline ends. The CDR3 loop is CSVGVGGETEAFF. The CDR3 DNA reads TGCAGCGTTGGGGTTGGGGGTGAGACTGAAGCTTTCTTT.

This chain connects TRBV5-1 to TRBJ2-1; TRBD1 matches at 8 bases. The CDR3 sequence is 17 residues long. J lost 2 bases, V lost 4 bases, and 11 bases had no gene match. Per germline, CDR1 SGHRS and CDR2 YFSETQ. As DNA, the CDR3 is TGCGCCAGCAGCCATTACCGGGACAGGACAGCCTACAATGAGCAGTTCTTC. Amino acids: CASSHYRDRTAYNEQFF.

The rearrangement joins TRBV6-5 to TRBJ1-5, with D maybe TRBD1 (5 bases). V lost 0 bases and J 2 bases, leaving 5 bases between the germline ends. In germline, CDR1 is MNHEY, CDR2 SVGAGI. This CDR3 spans 14 amino acids. Here the CDR3 DNA reads TGTGCCAGCAGTTACTCAGGGGGCAATCAGCCCCAGCATTTT. Its translation is CASSYSGGNQPQHF.

The chain combines TRBV7-2 with TRBJ2-4; no firm D call. This CDR3 region has 15 residues. The germline CDR1 and CDR2 sequences are SGHTA and FQGNSA. Trimming took off 1 base at V and 3 bases at J, with 10 bases between the two ends. The CDR3 spells CASSLDGLGKNIQYF. CDR3 sequence (DNA): TGTGCCAGCAGCTTAGATGGCTTGGGCAAAAACATTCAGTACTTC.

The V call is TRBV25-1, the J call TRBJ2-5; D uncertain. CDR3 length: 14 residues. From germline, CDR1 is MGHDK and CDR2 SYGVNS. The V end lost 1 base, the J end lost 1 base, and 7 bases lay between the germline ends. The chain's CDR3 is CASSEFPPQETQYF. Here the CDR3 DNA reads TGTGCCAGCAGTGAATTCCCGCCCCAAGAGACCCAGTACTTC.

The chain has TRBV9 and TRBJ2-3; D perhaps matches TRBD2 (6 bases). This CDR3 contains 17 residues. In germline, CDR1 is SGDLS, CDR2 YYNGEE. Trimming cost V 0 bases and J 2 bases, with 16 bases left between them. The CDR3 protein is CASSVAPSGQLTDTQYF. CDR3 nucleotide sequence: TGTGCCAGCAGCGTAGCTCCGAGCGGGCAACTCACAGATACGCAGTATTTT.

This chain joins TRBV4-3 and TRBJ2-7; 7 nucleotides align to TRBD2. The CDR3 has 15 residues. V was pared by 3 bases and J by 3 bases, with 8 bases of the junction left unmatched. Germline-derived CDR1 and CDR2 are LGHNA and YSLEER. CDR3 protein: CASSQGTWEGYEQYF. The CDR3 DNA reads as TGCGCCAGCAGCCAGGGTACTTGGGAGGGCTACGAGCAGTACTTC.

The CDR3 here is CAWSEQGNTEAFF. CDR3 bases: TGTGCCTGGAGTGAACAGGGGAACACTGAAGCTTTCTTT. The chain combines TRBV30 with TRBJ1-1, with a tentative D call TRBD1 (6 bases). In germline, CDR1 is GTSNPN, CDR2 SVGIG (reference sequence). The CDR3 sequence is 13 residues long. The V end lost 1 base, the J end lost 1 base, and 7 bases lay between the germline ends.

This chain links TRBV3-1 with TRBJ2-1, with TRBD2 matching over 14 bases. Trimming took 4 bases from V and 7 from J; bases not matched to a gene: 9. The V gene's germline CDR1 is LGHDT and CDR2 YNNKEL (reference sequence). The CDR3 length is 17 residues. The CDR3 bases are TGTGCCAGCAGCCCTCGACGACTAGCGGGAGGGCCAAATGAGCAGTTCTTC. Translating it yields CASSPRRLAGGPNEQFF.

This sequence joins TRBV2 and TRBJ2-5; D may correspond to TRBD1 or TRBD2 (5 bases each). Germline CDR1 and CDR2: SNHLY and FYNNEI. Trimming pared 6 bases from V and 5 bases from J, leaving 16 bases between. The CDR3 length is 14 residues. CDR3 DNA: TGTGCCAGCAGCGCCGGGACCCGGAGTGAGACCCAGTACTTC. As protein: CASSAGTRSETQYF.